The 32 T cell receptor beta chains listed next were all sequenced from one sample in a study of blood T cell repertoires in COVID-19. TCRdb keeps only in-frame clones here, not all; method: immunoSEQ multiplex PCR. This sample has 46,000 or so clones, with about 92% found just once. Sequenced sample: peripheral blood. These receptors were obtained from a man aged 70 or older with active COVID-19.

This chain uses TRBV4-1 with TRBJ2-5; D might be TRBD2 (6 bases). Germline loops: CDR1 MGHRA, CDR2 YSYEKL. The CDR3 is 15 amino acids. Trimming stripped 4 bases from V and 5 bases from J, with 17 bases between. The CDR3 DNA follows: TGCGCCAGCAGCCTCCTCTGGAGGGGACCGGAGACCCAGTACTTC. It codes for CASSLLWRGPETQYF.

CDR3 residues: CASSIGSAANTEAFF. CDR3 DNA sequence: TGTGCCAGTAGTATTGGATCGGCGGCGAACACTGAAGCTTTCTTT. This chain connects TRBV19 to TRBJ1-1; D gene uncertain. CDR1 is LNHDA and CDR2 is SQIVND in the germline V gene (reference sequence). V gave up 3 bases and J gave up 1 base, with 12 bases separating them. The CDR3 has 15 residues.

This chain uses TRBV7-2 with TRBJ1-3; D remains ambiguous. The CDR3 runs to 13 residues. The V and J ends lost 0 bases and 6 bases respectively, with 6 bases between them. CDR1 and CDR2 (germline): SGHTA, FQGNSA. CDR3 protein: CASSLALANTIYF. The CDR3 nucleotides are TGTGCCAGCAGCTTAGCTCTGGCAAACACCATATATTTT.

This chain uses TRBV28 with TRBJ1-2; D remains ambiguous. V was pared by 1 base and J by 3 bases, with 9 bases between. The germline V gene encodes CDR1 MDHEN and CDR2 SYDVKM. This CDR3 has 14 residues. CDR3 sequence: CASSLLRADYGYTF. CDR3 sequence (DNA): TGTGCCAGCAGTTTATTGAGGGCAGACTATGGCTACACCTTC.

The CDR3 bases are TGTGCCAGCAGCCGTGACAGGGACCCCTACGAGCAGTACTTC. Translation: CASSRDRDPYEQYF. This chain links TRBV11-2 with TRBJ2-7; 7 nucleotides line up with TRBD1. V gave up 5 bases and J gave up 2 bases; unmatched junction bases: 6. CDR1 is SGHAT and CDR2 is FQNNGV in the germline V gene. This CDR3 has 14 amino acids.

The table lists this clone with a count of one. This chain uses TRBV2 with TRBJ1-3; no firm D call. Germline V gives CDR1 SNHLY, CDR2 FYNNEI. The V gene lost 6 bases and the J gene lost 8 bases, with 20 bases spanning the gap. CDR3 length: 15 amino acids. CDR3 in DNA: TGTGCCAGCAGCGGAACTCGGGCCGGAGGACACACCATATATTTT. Translation: CASSGTRAGGHTIYF.

The genes are TRBV4-3 and TRBJ2-5; TRBD1 matches at 9 bases. V was clipped by 1 base and J by 5 bases; unmatched bases: 14. Germline CDR1 and CDR2: LGHNA and YSLEER. CDR3 length: 18 amino acids. As DNA, the CDR3 is TGCGCCAGCAGCCAAGTATTCCAGGGACAGGGCGTTGGGGAGACCCAGTACTTC. This codes for CASSQVFQGQGVGETQYF.

The chain joins TRBV2 to TRBJ2-2; tentatively, D is TRBD2 (7 bases). Per the germline V gene, CDR1 is SNHLY and CDR2 is FYNNEI. V was shortened by 7 bases and J by 5 bases, with 17 bases between the two germline ends. The CDR3 contains 15 residues. CDR3 DNA: TGTGCCAGCACCTTACCTAGGGGGGGTACCGGGGAGCTGTTTTTT. As protein: CASTLPRGGTGELFF.

The gene calls are TRBV7-7 and TRBJ1-1; D unresolved. This CDR3 region has 13 residues. Germline CDR1 is SSHAT and CDR2 is FNYEAQ (reference sequence). V lost 4 bases, J lost 2 bases, and 8 bases lay in between. The CDR3, as DNA: TGTGCCAGCAGCTCGTCAGAAAACACTGAAGCTTTCTTT. Residues: CASSSSENTEAFF.

This rearrangement joins TRBV5-1 to TRBJ2-2; a weak D match, TRBD1 (6 bases). The V gene lost 4 bases and the J gene lost 2 bases, with 12 bases spanning the gap. Germline V gives CDR1 SGHRS, CDR2 YFSETQ. The CDR3 extends over 15 amino acids. CDR3 nucleotides: TGCGCCAGCAGCCTCACAGGGTATAACACCGGGGAGCTGTTTTTT. Translation gives CASSLTGYNTGELFF. Looking up the rest from reference TRBV5-1 and TRBJ2-2 gives the full variable domain: KAGVTQTPRYLIKTRGQQVTLSCSPISGHRSVSWYQQTPGQGLQFLFEYFSETQRNKGNFPGRFSGRQFSNSRSEMNVSTLELGDSALYLCASSLTGYNTGELFFGEGSRLTVL.

The V call is TRBV11-2, the J call TRBJ1-1; D is undetermined. The CDR3 totals 13 residues. Germline CDR1 SGHAT, CDR2 FQNNGV. V dropped 5 bases and J dropped 6 bases, with 13 bases sitting between them. The CDR3 nucleotides are TGTGCCAGCAGCCTGCCCCCAGTGGCTGAAGCTTTCTTT. It yields the protein CASSLPPVAEAFF.

The rearrangement joins TRBV11-2 to TRBJ2-2; D call uncertain. In germline, CDR1 is SGHAT, CDR2 FQNNGV. This CDR3 region has 13 residues. V was clipped by 4 bases and J by 9 bases, with 12 bases between them. The CDR3 nucleotides read TGTGCCAGCAGCTCGTCGTTTGTCCGGGAGCTGTTTTTT. Protein sequence: CASSSSFVRELFF.

The chain uses TRBV5-8 and TRBJ2-1; 14 nucleotides line up with TRBD2. This CDR3 has 17 amino acids. V lost 4 bases and J lost 9; bases outside the gene matches: 12. Germline CDR1 SGHTS, CDR2 YDEGEE. For the CDR3, the DNA is TGTGCCAGCAGCCGCGGAATTGGACTAGCGGGAGGAAGTGAGCAGTTCTTC. Protein: CASSRGIGLAGGSEQFF.

The chain employs TRBV7-2 and TRBJ2-7; 11 nucleotides agree with TRBD2. CDR3 length equals 16 residues. Germline loops: CDR1 SGHTA, CDR2 FQGNSA. V gave up 3 bases and J gave up 0 bases; unmatched junction bases: 4. The CDR3 DNA reads TGTGCCAGCAGCTTGACTAGCGGGACTTACTCCTACGAGCAGTACTTC. Its protein is CASSLTSGTYSYEQYF. Together with reference TRBV7-2 and TRBJ2-7, the CDR3 gives the full variable domain: GAGVSQSPSNKVTEKGKDVELRCDPISGHTALYWYRQSLGQGLEFLIYFQGNSAPDKSGLPSDRFSAERTGGSVSTLTIQRTQQEDSAVYLCASSLTSGTYSYEQYFGPGTRLTVT.

In this sample, this clone turned up a few times. The gene calls are TRBV28 and TRBJ1-6, with D perhaps TRBD1 (5 bases). The germline V gene has CDR1 MDHEN and CDR2 SYDVKM. The length of the CDR3 is 14 residues. V dropped 7 bases and J dropped 10 bases, with 17 bases sitting between them. CDR3 nucleotide sequence: TGTGCCAGCACCCAGGGTGGAATACGGTCACCCCTCCACTTT. Its protein product is CASTQGGIRSPLHF. The full variable domain, rest sourced from reference TRBV28 and TRBJ1-6, is DVKVTQSSRYLVKRTGEKVFLECVQDMDHENMFWYRQDPGLGLRLIYFSYDVKMKEKGDIPEGYSVSREKKERFSLILESASTNQTSMYLCASTQGGIRSPLHFGNGTRLTVT.

The chain carries TRBV20-1 and TRBJ2-2; a possible D gene is TRBD1 (6 bases). V lost 3 bases and J lost 0, with 14 bases in between. This CDR3 is 16 amino acids long. CDR1 is DFQATT and CDR2 is SNEGSKA in the germline V gene (reference sequence). This CDR3 reads CSASRIRDTNTGELFF. CDR3 DNA: TGCAGTGCTAGTAGAATCCGGGACACGAACACCGGGGAGCTGTTTTTT.

The V call is TRBV7-2, the J call TRBJ1-1, with D possibly being TRBD1 (6 bases). Germline CDR1 and CDR2: SGHTA and FQGNSA. The CDR3 is 12 amino acids. CDR3 DNA sequence: TGTGCGACTCGGGCAGGGGCTCGGCGAGCTTTCTTT. It is translated as CATRAGARRAFF.

V usage is TRBV5-5 and J usage is TRBJ2-1, with 9 positions matching TRBD2. V dropped 7 bases and J dropped 8; count of bases not matched to a gene: 13. Germline CDR1 SGHKS, CDR2 YYEKEE (reference sequence). CDR3 size: 15 residues. In DNA, the CDR3 is TGTGCCAGCGGCCTCGGGCTAGCGGGGAGGTATGAGCAGTTCTTC. Its translation: CASGLGLAGRYEQFF.

The chain has TRBV28 and TRBJ1-3, with D possibly TRBD1 on 6 matching bases. The CDR3 runs to 16 residues. Per the germline V gene, CDR1 is MDHEN and CDR2 is SYDVKM. V lost 6 bases to trimming and J lost 3 bases, with 18 bases between them. DNA for the CDR3: TGTGCCAGCAGCTTTCCAGGACAGATGCATGGAAACACCATATATTTT. Its translation: CASSFPGQMHGNTIYF.

The chain couples TRBV19 to TRBJ2-1; D uncertain. The CDR3 loop spans 15 amino acids. Germline V CDR1 and CDR2: LNHDA, SQIVND (reference sequence). Trimming shortened V by 1 base and J by 0 bases, and 7 bases separated the two germline ends. The CDR3 loop is CASSIAWSSYNEQFF. As DNA, the CDR3 is TGTGCCAGTAGTATAGCGTGGAGCTCCTACAATGAGCAGTTCTTC.

The V call is TRBV29-1, the J call TRBJ1-3; weak D call: TRBD1 (5 bases). Germline V gives CDR1 SQVTM, CDR2 ANQGSEA. V dropped 3 bases and J dropped 0 bases, with 24 bases sitting between them. The CDR3 sequence is 19 residues long. The CDR3 DNA follows: TGCAGCGTTGACAGAATGACTTACAGACAGCGAATCTCTGGAAACACCATATATTTT. Translated, it gives CSVDRMTYRQRISGNTIYF.

This chain connects TRBV19 to TRBJ2-1; 9 bases match TRBD2. This CDR3 has 15 amino acids. J lost 2 bases, V lost 5 bases, and 4 bases had no gene match. CDR1 and CDR2 (germline): LNHDA, SQIVND (reference sequence). The CDR3, as DNA: TGTGCCAGTAGTTTGACTAGCGGTACCTACAATGAGCAGTTCTTC. Amino acid sequence: CASSLTSGTYNEQFF.

CDR3 nucleotide sequence: TGTGCCTGGAGTGAAAAGTACAGCTCCTATAATTCACCCCTCCACTTT. Its protein product is CAWSEKYSSYNSPLHF. J is TRBJ1-6 and V is TRBV30; unclear D gene. The CDR3 consists of 16 residues. V lost 1 base, J lost 0 bases, and 10 bases lay in between. In germline, CDR1 is GTSNPN, CDR2 SVGIG (reference sequence).

This clone was found once. This rearrangement joins TRBV25-1 to TRBJ2-1, with 8 bases that match TRBD2. Germline loops: CDR1 MGHDK, CDR2 SYGVNS. Unmatched junction bases numbered 6, after V lost 7 bases and J lost 4 bases. This CDR3 region has 14 residues. CDR3 sequence (DNA): TGTGCCAGCATGGGACTAGAAGTATACAATGAGCAGTTCTTC. As protein: CASMGLEVYNEQFF.

The gene calls are TRBV9 and TRBJ2-3, with 7 bases that match TRBD2. CDR1 and CDR2 from the germline V gene are SGDLS and YYNGEE. The CDR3 contains 17 residues. J lost 0 bases, V lost 0 bases, and 7 bases had no gene match. For the CDR3, the DNA is TGTGCCAGCAGCGTAGGACGGGGAGGGCTCAGCACAGATACGCAGTATTTT. Translation: CASSVGRGGLSTDTQYF.

The chain carries TRBV5-8 and TRBJ1-2; 8 bases map to TRBD1. Germline assignment: CDR1 SGHTS and CDR2 YDEGEE. With V trimmed by 4 bases and J by 4 bases, 3 bases remained unmatched. The CDR3 consists of 13 residues. The CDR3 region has the DNA TGTGCCAGCAGCCCCGGACAGGGCTATGGCTACACCTTC. This gives the protein CASSPGQGYGYTF. Complete variable domain (other parts from reference TRBV5-8 and TRBJ1-2): EAGVTQSPTHLIKTRGQQATLRCSPISGHTSVYWYQQALGLGLQFLLWYDEGEERNRGNFPPRFSGRQFPNYSSELNVNALELEDSALYLCASSPGQGYGYTFGSGTRLTVV.

In its sample, this clone was seen many times. The chain employs TRBV7-9 and TRBJ2-3, with 14 bases lining up with TRBD2. V gave up 3 bases and J gave up 5 bases; unmatched junction bases: 4. The germline CDR1 and CDR2 sequences are SEHNR and FQNEAQ (reference sequence). The CDR3 length is 16 residues. The CDR3 DNA reads as TGTGCCAGCAGCTTGGGACTAGCGGGAGAGGGAGATACGCAGTATTTT. It codes for CASSLGLAGEGDTQYF.

This sequence joins TRBV7-3 and TRBJ2-5; 10 positions match TRBD2. The CDR3 consists of 15 residues. V lost 5 bases, J lost 4 bases, and 7 bases stayed unmatched. Germline V gene sequence: CDR1 SGHTA, CDR2 FQGTGA. The CDR3 bases are TGTGCCAGCAGCCTGCTAGCGGGAGTCCCAGAGACCCAGTACTTC. This sequence encodes CASSLLAGVPETQYF.

This sequence joins TRBV5-5 and TRBJ1-5; a weak D match, TRBD1 (5 bases). Trimming left V 4 bases short and J 0 bases short, with 11 bases between. In germline, CDR1 is SGHKS, CDR2 YYEKEE (reference sequence). This CDR3 is built from 15 residues. The CDR3 nucleotides are TGTGCCAGCAGCCGACTGGGGCATAGCAATCAGCCCCAGCATTTT. This sequence encodes CASSRLGHSNQPQHF.

This sequence joins TRBV5-5 and TRBJ2-3; D may be TRBD2 (6 bases). The CDR3 has 16 residues. Trimming cost V 0 bases and J 3 bases, with 14 bases left between them. The germline V gene has CDR1 SGHKS and CDR2 YYEKEE (reference sequence). CDR3 nucleotide sequence: TGTGCCAGCAGCTTGGCCCTAGCGTTGCCAACAGATACGCAGTATTTT. This translates into CASSLALALPTDTQYF.

The chain uses TRBV10-3 and TRBJ2-5, with a weak D call TRBD2 (5 bases). Germline V gene lookup returns CDR1 ENHRY and CDR2 SYGVKD. Trimming removed 0 bases from V and 4 bases from J, with 9 bases in between. The CDR3 loop spans 14 amino acids. CDR3 bases: TGTGCCATCAGTGAGTCGATGGGGAGAGAGACCCAGTACTTC. It codes for CAISESMGRETQYF.

This chain connects TRBV7-9 to TRBJ1-3; no clear D. Trimming took off 1 base at V and 0 bases at J, with 4 bases between the two ends. CDR3 length: 14 amino acids. CDR1 SEHNR and CDR2 FQNEAQ come from the germline V gene (reference sequence). The CDR3 nucleotides read TGTGCCAGCAGCTTAGGAGTCTCTGGAAACACCATATATTTT. Amino acids: CASSLGVSGNTIYF. The full variable domain, in which reference TRBV7-9 and TRBJ1-3 provide the parts outside the CDR3, is DTGVSQNPRHKITKRGQNVTFRCDPISEHNRLYWYRQTLGQGPEFLTYFQNEAQLEKSRLLSDRFSAERPKGSFSTLEIQRTEQGDSAMYLCASSLGVSGNTIYFGEGSWLTVV.